The T cell receptor beta chain described here comes from a study of CD8+CD57+ T cells in acquired aplastic anemia. Genomic DNA, serving as template, underwent TCR beta VDJ and CDR3 profiling. TCRdb analysed the reads with MiXCR anew, one entry per CDR3 protein. The sample lists under 200,000 distinct CDR3 sequences; 48% were seen once. Germline V CDR1 and CDR2: KGHSH, LQKENI. Between the trimmed V and J ends, which lost 0 bases and 4 bases, there was a span of 15 bases. CDR3 length: 17 amino acids. Previously, flow cytometry had revealed CD8+CD57+ cell expansion in the patients chosen for sequencing. The rearrangement uses TRBV18 and TRBJ2-2; D possibly corresponds to TRBD2 (6 bases). The sample was sorted CD4+, CD8+, or CD8+CD57+ T cells (not recorded which) from PBMCs. This receptor was taken from a human donor with aplastic anemia. In DNA, the CDR3 is TGTGCCAGCTCACCACCTATAACGGGAGCGGTCACCGGGGAGCTGTTTTTT. It yields the protein CASSPPITGAVTGELFF.